The 3 T cell receptor beta chains reported below all come from one sample, sequenced in a study of technical replicates of blood from several donors. Data came from immunoSEQ multiplex PCR; TCRdb stores just in-frame clones and leaves some out. The sample carries tens of thousands of clones, approximately 94% recorded once. Sequencing was done on a sample of T cells isolated from PBMCs. Every receptor here comes from a human donor in good health.

The chain recombines TRBV5-4 with TRBJ1-5; 10 bases fit TRBD1. J lost 5 bases, V lost 7 bases, and 15 bases had no gene match. CDR1 is SGHNT and CDR2 is YYREEE in the germline V gene (reference sequence). This CDR3 is built from 17 residues. CDR3 sequence: CASRPHLRTGGYQPQHF. The CDR3, as DNA: TGTGCCAGCCGCCCTCATTTACGGACAGGGGGATATCAGCCCCAGCATTTT.

The rearrangement uses TRBV19 and TRBJ2-1; possibly TRBD2 for D (6 bases). V dropped 5 bases and J dropped 2 bases, with 13 bases sitting between them. The CDR3 spans 15 residues. CDR1 and CDR2 (germline): LNHDA, SQIVND (reference sequence). Here the CDR3 DNA reads TGTGCCAGTAGTCGAGCGGGTAGGACCTACAATGAGCAGTTCTTC. Protein sequence: CASSRAGRTYNEQFF.

The chain links TRBV29-1 to TRBJ2-7; D is ambiguous. Germline CDR1 SQVTM, CDR2 ANQGSEA. The CDR3 spans 14 residues. V was clipped by 4 bases and J by 4 bases, with 17 bases between them. CDR3 protein: CSVGDNRQAYEQYF. CDR3 in DNA: TGCAGCGTTGGAGATAATCGACAAGCTTACGAGCAGTACTTC.